The rows below give T cell receptor beta chains drawn from one sample of a study of T-cell reconstitution after alpha-beta-depleted transplantation in children. TCRdb itself ran the PCR reads through MiXCR, one entry per CDR3 protein. This table has some 600,000 distinct CDR3 sequences, approximately 13% appearing once. The specimen comprised PBMCs, mostly from graft donor cells, sampled 360 days after TCRalphabeta/CD19-depleted stem cell transplant. All receptors come from a male patient aged 10 to 17 who had a stem cell transplant for acute myeloid leukemia, so the T cells may come from the graft donor. Each CDR3 is given with its conserved first and last residue. A D gene is named only where the DNA matches it firmly. The size field is filled for only some rows; it gives once, few, many or a size class.

d_gene	j_gene	abundance	v_gene	CDR3nt	CDR3aa
-	TRBJ2-7	-	TRBV27	TGTGCCAGCAGTTTATCGGGGGGAGTTACCTACGAGCAGTACTTC	CASSLSGGVTYEQYF
-	TRBJ2-7	-	TRBV3-1	TGTGCCAGCAGCCTCCTGTCATCGGGAGACAGAGACTACGAGCAGTACTTC	CASSLLSSGDRDYEQYF
-	TRBJ2-7	-	TRBV29-1	TGCAGCGCCTCAGGGGGGCCTTCCGAGCAGTACTTC	CSASGGPSEQYF
-	TRBJ2-7	many	TRBV28	TGTGCCAGCAGTTTATTATCCGAGCAGTACTTC	CASSLLSEQYF
-	TRBJ2-1	-	TRBV7-3	TGTGCCAGCAGCTTAAATATGGGGCAGGACAATGAGCAGTTCTTC	CASSLNMGQDNEQFF
TRBD1	TRBJ2-6	once	TRBV28	TGTGCCAGCAGTTTTAAAGTCTGGGGACAGGGGGCGAATGGGGCCAACGTCCTGACTTTC	CASSFKVWGQGANGANVLTF
-	TRBJ2-1	few	TRBV7-9	TGTGCCAGCAGCGCGCTTGCAGGATTAAAGAATGAGCAGTTCTTC	CASSALAGLKNEQFF
-	TRBJ2-2	many	TRBV20-1	TGCAGTGCTAGAGAGGGACAAGTTAACACCGGGGAGCTGTTTTTT	CSAREGQVNTGELFF
TRBD2	TRBJ2-1	few	TRBV29-1	TGCAGCGTTGAACCGCGGGAGAGCTCCTACAATGAGCAGTTCTTC	CSVEPRESSYNEQFF
TRBD2	TRBJ2-1	-	TRBV6-2/TRBV6-3	TGTGCCAGCACAACGGGAGGGCCCTACAATGAGCAGTTCTTC	CASTTGGPYNEQFF
-	TRBJ1-1	few	TRBV4-3	TGCGCCAGCAGCCAAGGTTTCATGAACACTGAAGCTTTCTTT	CASSQGFMNTEAFF
TRBD2	TRBJ2-1	medium-sized	TRBV20-1	TGCAGTGCTAGATGGACTAGCGCCCTGAAGGAGCAGTTCTTC	CSARWTSALKEQFF
TRBD1	TRBJ2-7	-	TRBV7-8	TGTGCCAGCAGCCCCTTGCGGACAGGCCGCTACGAGCAGTACTTC	CASSPLRTGRYEQYF
-	TRBJ1-3	-	TRBV18	TGTGCCAGCTCATGGGGGACCGAGAGGAACACCATATATTTT	CASSWGTERNTIYF
TRBD1	TRBJ2-2	few	TRBV5-1	TGCGCCAGCAGCCCCCTCCCCGGGGGACAGGTGAACACCGGGGAGCTGTTTTTT	CASSPLPGGQVNTGELFF
-	TRBJ2-7	-	TRBV29-1	TGCAGCGCGTACGAGGGAGCGAGGGATTCCTACGAGCAGTACTTC	CSAYEGARDSYEQYF
-	TRBJ1-1	few	TRBV2	TGTGCCAGCATCGGCCGGGGTACTGAAGCTTTCTTT	CASIGRGTEAFF
-	TRBJ2-6	-	TRBV20-1	TGCAGTGCTAGTCTGTACTCTGGGGCCAACGTCCTGACTTTC	CSASLYSGANVLTF
-	TRBJ2-3	many	TRBV28	TGTGCCAGCAGTCGCCCTTTAAGGGAGACAGTTTTCCGCACAGATACGCAGTATTTT	CASSRPLRETVFRTDTQYF
-	TRBJ2-4	many	TRBV21-1	TGTGCCAGCAGCAAAGTGGAAATACTTCTAGCCAAAAACATTCAGTACTTC	CASSKVEILLAKNIQYF
-	TRBJ1-6	-	TRBV20-1	TGCAGTGCTCAGGTCGTCGGGTCCCTCCACTTT	CSAQVVGSLHF
TRBD2	TRBJ2-3	many	TRBV7-8	TGTGCCAGCACCATAAGACTAGCCACAGATACGCAGTATTTT	CASTIRLATDTQYF
TRBD2	TRBJ2-5	many	TRBV20-1	TGCAGTGCTATGGGAGGACTAGCGGGATGGGGGCCCCCACAAGAGACCCAGTACTTC	CSAMGGLAGWGPPQETQYF
-	TRBJ2-2	few	TRBV7-6	TGTGCCAGCAGCTTGTGGATGGACGGGGAGCTGTTTTTT	CASSLWMDGELFF
-	TRBJ2-7	few	TRBV6-1	TGTGCCACCCCTACCCTCCAGGCCTACGAGCAGTACTTC	CATPTLQAYEQYF
-	TRBJ2-7	-	TRBV7-6	TGTGCCAGCAGCCCTCGACAGTACTCCTACGAGCAGTACTTC	CASSPRQYSYEQYF
-	TRBJ2-7	-	TRBV7-9	TGTGCCAGCACACCTAGCGTTTCCTACGAGCAGTACTTC	CASTPSVSYEQYF
-	TRBJ2-4	-	TRBV5-1	TGCGCCAGCCAAGGAGAGAATAGGGTGGCCAAAAACATTCAGTACTTC	CASQGENRVAKNIQYF
-	TRBJ2-1	few	TRBV6-5	TGTGCCAGCAGACTCGGATCTACACCCCTCAATGAGCAGTTCTTC	CASRLGSTPLNEQFF
-	TRBJ2-6	few	TRBV12-3/TRBV12-4	TGTGCCAGCACGACTAGGGGGGCCAGACGGGCCAACGTCCTGACTTTC	CASTTRGARRANVLTF
TRBD2	TRBJ2-1	few	TRBV4-2	TGTGCCAGCAGCCAATCGGGAACGGGAGGGCCGGGAGATGAGCAGTTCTTC	CASSQSGTGGPGDEQFF
-	TRBJ1-6	many	TRBV28	TGTGCCAGCAGTTTGCAGAGCTCCTATAATTCACCCCTCCACTTT	CASSLQSSYNSPLHF
TRBD2	TRBJ2-7	-	TRBV20-1	TGCAGTGCTAGAGAACCCACTAGCGGGATGTACGAGCAGTACTTC	CSAREPTSGMYEQYF
TRBD2	TRBJ2-1	few	TRBV30	TGTGCCTGGAGCACCGGGACTAGCGGATACAATGAGCAGTTCTTC	CAWSTGTSGYNEQFF
TRBD1	TRBJ2-7	-	TRBV2	TGTGCCAGCATGAAGGGGGACAGGCCCTACGAGCAGTACTTC	CASMKGDRPYEQYF
-	TRBJ2-7	-	TRBV18	TGTGCCAGCTCACGAACAGGGTCGAGGGAGGTAGCCTACGAGCAGTACTTC	CASSRTGSREVAYEQYF
-	TRBJ2-1	-	TRBV11-2	TGTGCCAGCAGCCACGAGGCCCCTTCCTACAATGAGCAGTTCTTC	CASSHEAPSYNEQFF
-	TRBJ2-1	-	TRBV30	TGTGCCTGGAGTCACGGGGTCCCCCGGCGGGAGCAGTTCTTC	CAWSHGVPRREQFF
-	TRBJ1-5	few	TRBV5-1	TGCGCCAGCAGCTTGGCCAACAGGGAGATGGACCAGCGAGAGGCCAATCAGCCCCAGCATTTT	CASSLANREMDQREANQPQHF
-	TRBJ2-2	few	TRBV29-1	TGCAGCGTTGGAGGGGCCCTTACCGGGGAGCTGTTTTTT	CSVGGALTGELFF